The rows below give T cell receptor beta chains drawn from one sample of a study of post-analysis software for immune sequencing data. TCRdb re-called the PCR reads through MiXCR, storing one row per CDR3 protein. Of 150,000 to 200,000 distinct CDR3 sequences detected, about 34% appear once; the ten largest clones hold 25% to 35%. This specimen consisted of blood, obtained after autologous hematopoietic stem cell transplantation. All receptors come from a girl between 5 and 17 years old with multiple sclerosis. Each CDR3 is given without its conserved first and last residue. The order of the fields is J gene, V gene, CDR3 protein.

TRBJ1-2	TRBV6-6	ASSLDRVVYADYGYT
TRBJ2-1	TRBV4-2	ASSQGVPPDEQF
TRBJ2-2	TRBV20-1	SARLTSATGERF
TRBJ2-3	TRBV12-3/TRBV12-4	ASSVGTGSTDAQY
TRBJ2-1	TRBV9	ASSLNWGFDEQF
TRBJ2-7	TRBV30	AWIRTRWGDEQY
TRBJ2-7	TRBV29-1	SVDTGLSYEQY
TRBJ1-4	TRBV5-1	ASTESGTGGEKLF
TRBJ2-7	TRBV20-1	SARDLLAGGGPLYEQY
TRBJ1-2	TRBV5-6	ASSGGAQGYGYT
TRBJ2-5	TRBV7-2	ASSLGGGNSGETQY
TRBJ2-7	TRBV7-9	ASSLTSGNDEQY
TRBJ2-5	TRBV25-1	ASSLGQGRETQY
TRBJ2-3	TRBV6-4	ASSEGLAGADTQY
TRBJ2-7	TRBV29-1	SVGSPSSYNEQY
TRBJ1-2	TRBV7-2	ASSLDREGYT
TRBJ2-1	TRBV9	ASSVGTLSYNEQF
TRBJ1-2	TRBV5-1	ASRRVITGHYGYT
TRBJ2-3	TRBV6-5	ASAAQGTGADTQY
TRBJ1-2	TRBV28	ASSPGGQGIGGYT
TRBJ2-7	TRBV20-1	SAKGQGSSYEQY
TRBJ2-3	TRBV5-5	ASSLSGVSSTDTQY
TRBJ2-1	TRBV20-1	SARDWPSGSFNEQF
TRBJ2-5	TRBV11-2	ASSPLGGQETQY
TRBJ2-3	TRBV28	ASSLHSLGGDTQY
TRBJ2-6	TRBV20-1	SARDREGAGANVLT
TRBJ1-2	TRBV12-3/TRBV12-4	ASRFGPFNYGYT
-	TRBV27	ASSGSGSLYEQY
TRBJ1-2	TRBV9	ASSETGNGYT
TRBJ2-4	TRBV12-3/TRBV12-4	TSSLESVLATQVIQY
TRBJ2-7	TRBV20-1	SALVRDYSYEQY
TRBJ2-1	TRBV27	ASTSGLAGGSYNEQF
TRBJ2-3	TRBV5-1	ASSLRSSGGTDTQY
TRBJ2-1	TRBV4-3	ASSQDTDPYNEQF
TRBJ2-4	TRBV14	ASSHLGRTPVEQY
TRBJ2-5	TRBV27	ASSFGGRQY
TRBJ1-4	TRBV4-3	ASSRDSLNEKLF
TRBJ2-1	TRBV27	ASSRLAASGNEQF
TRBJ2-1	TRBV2	ARGAGSRMGEQF
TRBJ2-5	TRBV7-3	ASSLAGRGEETQY
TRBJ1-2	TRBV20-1	SARDLLRESYGYT
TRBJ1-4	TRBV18	ASSPGTTDRKLF
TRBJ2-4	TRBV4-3	ASSQDRTVGGELAKSIQY